What follows are 29 T cell receptor beta chains derived from one specimen sequenced in a study of blood T cells in healthy people across ages. A J-beta primer mix and a sample-barcoded 5' primer were used in a second PCR of roughly 7 to 12 cycles. TCRdb redid the calling of the 5' RACE reads with MiXCR, one entry per CDR3 protein. The data show more than 1,400,000 distinct CDR3 sequences, with about 40% seen just once and 7.9% held by the top ten. Material: blood. Receptors originate from a woman younger than 35 in good health.

The chain is built from TRBV9 and TRBJ2-3, with 9 bases fitting TRBD2. In germline, CDR1 is SGDLS, CDR2 YYNGEE. There are 16 residues in the CDR3. V was pared by 2 bases and J by 3 bases, with 7 bases of the junction left unmatched. CDR3 residues: CASSVGLLAGTDTQYF. The CDR3 DNA reads as TGTGCCAGCAGCGTCGGTCTCCTAGCGGGGACAGATACGCAGTATTTT.

This clonotype was seen more than once but under ten times. Here the CDR3 DNA reads TGTGCCATCAGCGAGACTAGCGGGAGAGACGAGCAGTACTTC. Amino acid sequence: CAISETSGRDEQYF. The chain has TRBV10-3 and TRBJ2-4; 12 bases fit TRBD2. The closer fit of TRBJ2-7 to the DNA end suggests the J call may be wrong. CDR3 length equals 14 residues. In germline, CDR1 is ENHRY, CDR2 SYGVKD.

The chain is built from TRBV20-1 and TRBJ2-3, with unresolved D. The germline V gene has CDR1 DFQATT and CDR2 SNEGSKA (reference sequence). V lost 6 bases to trimming and J lost 3 bases, with 4 bases between them. CDR3 size: 10 residues. DNA for the CDR3: TGCAGTGCGGCTACAGATACGCAGTATTTT. Translation gives CSAATDTQYF.

The table lists this clonotype with a few counts. The chain combines TRBV12-3 or TRBV12-4 with TRBJ2-5; D is possibly TRBD1 or TRBD2 (5 bases each). V was trimmed by 6 bases and J by 4 bases, leaving 12 bases between them. There are 13 residues in the CDR3. CDR3 sequence: CASRGDGPETQYF. The CDR3 bases are TGTGCCAGCAGGGGGGACGGCCCAGAGACCCAGTACTTC.

This clonotype was seen a few times. The chain employs TRBV6-5 and TRBJ2-5, with 9 bases aligning to TRBD1. The V gene end was trimmed by 6 bases and the J gene end by 7 bases; junction bases not matched to a gene: 12. There are 15 residues in the CDR3. The germline gives CDR1 MNHEY, CDR2 SVGAGI. CDR3 in DNA: TGTGCCAGCAGCCCGGGACAGGGTACCTTGTGGACCCAGTACTTC. Its translation is CASSPGQGTLWTQYF.

V and J are TRBV2 and TRBJ2-1, with TRBD2 matching 11 bases. The germline V gene encodes CDR1 SNHLY and CDR2 FYNNEI. The junction had 12 bases not matched to a gene; V was cut back by 6 bases and J by 14 bases. The CDR3 runs to 14 residues. The CDR3 loop is CASRGELAGAWEFF. The DNA of the CDR3 is TGTGCCAGCAGGGGGGAACTAGCGGGAGCATGGGAGTTCTTC.

This clonotype was detected only a few times. This chain links TRBV10-1 with TRBJ2-1; 12 bases align to TRBD2. CDR1 is WNHNN, CDR2 SYGVQD, per germline (reference sequence). Trimming removed 3 bases from V and 9 bases from J; junction bases left unmatched: 12. The CDR3 consists of 17 residues. The CDR3 spells CASSEGLAGPPGGEQFF. Here the CDR3 DNA reads TGCGCCAGCAGTGAAGGACTAGCGGGACCACCTGGGGGTGAGCAGTTCTTC.

V is TRBV20-1 and J is TRBJ2-3; 12 bases match TRBD2. Per the germline V gene, CDR1 is DFQATT and CDR2 is SNEGSKA (reference sequence). Trimming removed 0 bases from V and 5 bases from J; junction bases left unmatched: 12. This CDR3 comprises 18 residues. CDR3 in amino acids: CSARDLGGLAGGGDTQYF. In nucleotides, the CDR3 is TGCAGTGCTAGAGATCTCGGGGGGCTAGCGGGAGGGGGAGATACGCAGTATTTT.

This clonotype has more than one count but fewer than ten. This rearrangement joins TRBV18 to TRBJ2-1; D is possibly TRBD1 (5 bases). The V gene lost 6 bases and the J gene lost 1 base, with 16 bases spanning the gap. The CDR3 runs to 16 residues. Germline V gene sequence: CDR1 KGHSH, CDR2 LQKENI. For the CDR3, the DNA is TGTGCCAGCTCCTCCCAGGGTGCAGGGTCCTACAATGAGCAGTTCTTC. It encodes CASSSQGAGSYNEQFF.

The chain combines TRBV20-1 with TRBJ1-5; D is ambiguous. CDR3 size: 16 residues. Germline CDR1 is DFQATT and CDR2 is SNEGSKA (reference sequence). V was cut by 1 base and J by 4 bases, with 17 bases left in between. CDR3 DNA sequence: TGCAGTGCTAGAGGAGGGCAGCGCGAAACTAATCAGCCCCAGCATTTT. Amino acids: CSARGGQRETNQPQHF.

This clonotype was seen a handful of times. The V gene is TRBV4-2, the J gene TRBJ2-3; 9 positions agree with TRBD2. Germline V gene data show CDR1 as LGHNA and CDR2 as YNFKEQ. CDR3 length equals 17 residues. Losses at the gene ends were 1 base for V and 2 bases for J; bases not matched to a gene: 7. The CDR3 region is CASSQVQREAVTDTQYF. In DNA, the CDR3 is TGTGCCAGCAGCCAAGTCCAGCGGGAGGCCGTCACAGATACGCAGTATTTT.

The J gene is TRBJ1-1, the V gene TRBV12-3 or TRBV12-4; tentative D call: TRBD1 (5 bases). V was cut by 11 bases and J by 3 bases, with 10 bases left in between. The CDR3 extends over 11 amino acids. The CDR3 nucleotides read TGTGCCGGCGGGACGTACACTGAAGCTTTCTTT. The encoded protein is CAGGTYTEAFF.

This CDR3 is CASSYPQGLRDQPQHF. The CDR3 DNA is TGTGCCAGCAGTTACCCACAGGGCTTGAGGGATCAGCCCCAGCATTTT. V gene TRBV6-6 combines with J gene TRBJ1-5; possibly TRBD1 for D (6 bases). This CDR3 spans 16 amino acids. Per germline, CDR1 MNHNY and CDR2 SVGAGI (reference sequence). Trimming removed 2 bases at V and 5 bases at J, with 16 bases between.

The sample holds a few counts of this clonotype. The CDR3 bases are TGTGCCAGCAGCATCGGGACGGTGGGTGCCGAGCAGTACTTC. Protein: CASSIGTVGAEQYF. The chain has TRBV7-9 and TRBJ2-7; D might be TRBD1 or TRBD2, each matching 5 bases. Germline V lookup: CDR1 SEHNR, CDR2 FQNEAQ (reference sequence). The CDR3 sequence is 14 residues long. V was clipped by 5 bases and J by 6 bases, with 17 bases between them.

V is TRBV11-2 and J is TRBJ2-4; TRBD2 matches at 7 bases. The J call may be faulty, since TRBJ2-5 better matches the DNA end. Looked up from germline, CDR1 is SGHAT and CDR2 is FQNNGV. CDR3 length: 17 residues. The CDR3 loop is CASSSGDLWRGQETQYF. The CDR3 bases are TGTGCCAGCAGCTCGGGGGATTTATGGCGGGGGCAAGAGACCCAGTACTTC.

This clonotype has ten or more counts. The chain joins TRBV5-1 to TRBJ2-3; D not resolved. The CDR3 spans 15 residues. Trimming removed 0 bases from V and 2 bases from J, with 10 bases in between. The germline gives CDR1 SGHRS, CDR2 YFSETQ. This chain's CDR3 is CASSLGAYDTDTQYF. DNA of the CDR3: TGCGCCAGCAGCTTGGGAGCCTACGACACAGATACGCAGTATTTT.

This chain joins TRBV29-1 and TRBJ2-5, with D possibly matching TRBD2 (5 bases). The CDR3 totals 13 residues. In germline, CDR1 is SQVTM, CDR2 ANQGSEA. The V end was cut by 7 bases, the J end by 5 bases, with 17 bases between. CDR3 protein: CSASGLRGETQYF. CDR3 bases: TGCAGCGCTTCCGGGCTCCGAGGGGAGACCCAGTACTTC.

The chain uses TRBV6-2 or TRBV6-3 and TRBJ1-5; D remains ambiguous. The CDR3 length is 13 residues. V dropped 6 bases and J dropped 6 bases, with 12 bases sitting between them. Germline V gives CDR1 MNHEY, CDR2 SVGEGT. CDR3 nucleotide sequence: TGTGCCAGCAGCCGGGCCTTGGGTCAGCCCCAGCATTTT. It specifies CASSRALGQPQHF.

This clonotype was counted a few times. This chain links TRBV6-1 with TRBJ1-1; a possible D gene is TRBD1 (6 bases). This CDR3 has 14 amino acids. Trimming removed 0 bases at V and 5 bases at J, with 10 bases between. Germline assignment: CDR1 MNHNS and CDR2 SASEGT. The CDR3 sequence: CASSEAGAWTEAFF. For the CDR3, the DNA is TGTGCCAGCAGTGAAGCGGGGGCTTGGACTGAAGCTTTCTTT.

In its sample, this clonotype was seen a few times. This chain's CDR3 is CASSQEAGSSYNEQFF. The DNA for the CDR3 is TGCGCCAGCAGCCAAGAAGCGGGTAGCTCCTACAATGAGCAGTTCTTC. This sequence joins TRBV4-1 and TRBJ2-1, with a possible D match to TRBD2 (6 bases). Germline CDR1 and CDR2: MGHRA and YSYEKL. This CDR3 has 16 residues. V lost 0 bases and J lost 0, with 9 bases in between.

The genes are TRBV6-5 and TRBJ2-5; D is ambiguous. With 6 bases removed from V and 5 bases from J, the gap between germline ends came to 13 bases. This CDR3 comprises 13 residues. CDR1 and CDR2 from the germline V gene are MNHEY and SVGAGI. CDR3 protein: CASSPLTPETQYF. The CDR3 region has the DNA TGTGCCAGCAGCCCCCTAACCCCGGAGACCCAGTACTTC.

Concerning this clonotype itself: The junction shows a germline mismatch at one end, possibly a read error. The V and J genes are TRBV7-2 and TRBJ2-7; D tentatively fits TRBD1 or TRBD2 (5 bases each). Germline V gene sequence: CDR1 SGHTA, CDR2 FQGNSA. The CDR3 sequence is 15 residues long. In DNA, the CDR3 is TGTGTCAGCAGCCCTAACGGGGCCTCCTGGTACGAGCAGTACTTC. Translating it yields CVSSPNGASWYEQYF. The full variable domain, with the rest looked up from reference TRBV7-2 and TRBJ2-7, is GAGVSQSPSNKVTEKGKDVELRCDPISGHTALYWYRQSLGQGLEFLIYFQGNSAPDKSGLPSDRFSAERTGGSVSTLTIQRTQQEDSAVYLCVSSPNGASWYEQYFGPGTRLTVT.

This clonotype was seen at least ten times. V gene TRBV3-1 combines with J gene TRBJ2-7; the D is unclear. This CDR3 region has 12 residues. V dropped 1 base and J dropped 6 bases, with 7 bases sitting between them. Germline CDR1 is LGHDT and CDR2 is YNNKEL (reference sequence). The CDR3 loop reads CASSQGLGEQYF. The CDR3 coding sequence is TGTGCCAGCAGCCAAGGACTGGGCGAGCAGTACTTC.

This clonotype has ten or more counts. The chain joins TRBV7-2 to TRBJ2-5, with D maybe TRBD1 (6 bases). The ends were cut back, 1 base at V and 3 bases at J, with 6 bases in the middle. CDR3 length equals 13 residues. The germline V gene has CDR1 SGHTA and CDR2 FQGNSA. DNA of the CDR3: TGTGCCAGCAGCTTAGACAGGGAAGAGACCCAGTACTTC. Translated: CASSLDREETQYF.

In its sample, this clonotype was seen a few times. The chain employs TRBV20-1 and TRBJ2-1; TRBD2 matches at 12 bases. The CDR3 is made up of 16 amino acids. Trimming at V came to 2 bases and at J to 6 bases, leaving 8 bases not matched to a gene. Germline-derived CDR1 and CDR2 are DFQATT and SNEGSKA (reference sequence). In nucleotides, the CDR3 is TGCAGTGCTAGATTCCGGGGGACTAGCGGGTCCAATGAGCAGTTCTTC. Amino acid sequence: CSARFRGTSGSNEQFF.

The chain carries TRBV7-9 and TRBJ2-1; 9 nucleotides align to TRBD2. This CDR3 spans 16 amino acids. Germline V gene data show CDR1 as SEHNR and CDR2 as FQNEAQ (reference sequence). V was clipped by 7 bases and J by 7 bases; unmatched bases: 14. In DNA, the CDR3 is TGTGCCAGCAAGGGAATAGCGGGAGTGGGGGGGAATGAGCAGTTCTTC. As protein: CASKGIAGVGGNEQFF. Together with reference TRBV7-9 and TRBJ2-1, the CDR3 gives the full variable domain: DTGVSQNPRHKITKRGQNVTFRCDPISEHNRLYWYRQTLGQGPEFLTYFQNEAQLEKSRLLSDRFSAERPKGSFSTLEIQRTEQGDSAMYLCASKGIAGVGGNEQFFGPGTRLTVL.

This clonotype occurred once. This chain links TRBV7-2 with TRBJ2-4; D is undetermined. V was cut by 5 bases and J by 9 bases, with 17 bases left in between. This CDR3 contains 14 residues. Germline V CDR1 and CDR2: SGHTA, FQGNSA. The CDR3 nucleotides read TGTGCCAGCAGCGTAGACGCACCCCGGGCCATTCAGTACTTC. Its translation is CASSVDAPRAIQYF.

The rearrangement uses TRBV28 and TRBJ2-5; D might be TRBD1 (5 bases). V lost 3 bases, J lost 4 bases, and 9 bases lay in between. Germline CDR1 MDHEN, CDR2 SYDVKM. There are 13 residues in the CDR3. The CDR3 here is CASSLTVPETQYF. DNA of the CDR3: TGTGCCAGCAGTTTGACAGTTCCAGAGACCCAGTACTTC.

The rearrangement links TRBV4-1 to TRBJ1-4; the match to TRBD1 covers 11 bases. The V and J ends lost 2 bases and 7 bases, in that order; junction bases with no gene match: 3. CDR3 length: 15 residues. Germline CDR1 and CDR2: MGHRA and YSYEKL. The CDR3 region is CASSQPGTGGEKLFF. The CDR3 DNA reads TGCGCCAGCAGCCAACCCGGGACAGGGGGTGAAAAACTGTTTTTT.